This T cell receptor beta chain was recorded in a study of Graves' ophthalmopathy and Graves' hyperthyroidism. Study overall: The authors collected peripheral blood at initial diagnosis, before any treatment.

Study observations and caveats: The model achieved 70.59% sensitivity and roughly 72% specificity for ophthalmopathy progression.

Researchers took RNA transcripts and amplified TCR beta CDR3 regions from them. RT-PCR with HTBI primers came first, then second-round multiplex PCR. MiXCR was run by TCRdb on the multiplex PCR reads, yielding one entry per CDR3 protein. The sample lists roughly 300,000 distinct CDR3 sequences, 17% occurring once. The source of the PBMCs was around 9 ml of fresh peripheral blood. V dropped 7 bases and J dropped 5; count of bases not matched to a gene: 5. Germline lookup yields CDR1 MNHNS and CDR2 SASEGT. The CDR3 extends over 14 amino acids. Points on this clonotype: No antigen is known for it.

Sequenced material: peripheral blood. This receptor was obtained from an adult man with Graves' ophthalmopathy. The chain links TRBV6-1 to TRBJ2-5; 12 bases match TRBD1. The CDR3 coding sequence is TGTGCCAGCAACCGGGACAGGGGGCGGGAGACCCAGTACTTC. It specifies CASNRDRGRETQYF.